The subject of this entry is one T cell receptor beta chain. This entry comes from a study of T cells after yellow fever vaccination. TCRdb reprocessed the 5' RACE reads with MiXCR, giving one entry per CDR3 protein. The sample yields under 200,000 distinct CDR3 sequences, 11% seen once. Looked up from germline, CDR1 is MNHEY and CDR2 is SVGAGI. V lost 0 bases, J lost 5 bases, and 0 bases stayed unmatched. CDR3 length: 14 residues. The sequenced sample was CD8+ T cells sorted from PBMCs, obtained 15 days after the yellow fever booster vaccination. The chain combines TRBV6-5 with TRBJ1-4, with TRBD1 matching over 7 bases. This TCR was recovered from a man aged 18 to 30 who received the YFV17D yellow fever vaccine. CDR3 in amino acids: CASSYSQGNEKLFF. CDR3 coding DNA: TGTGCCAGCAGTTACTCACAGGGGAATGAAAAACTGTTTTTT.